This entry lists 2 T cell receptor beta chains sequenced from one sample in a study of OX40 agonist ivuxolimab in advanced cancers. The assay was immunoSEQ multiplex PCR, and TCRdb's table has in-frame clones only and misses some. The table shows about 48,000 clones, with roughly 81% occurring only once. Sequenced material: CD4+ or CD8+ T cells sorted from blood, taken in a trial of the OX40 agonist ivuxolimab. The source of these receptors is an adult with an advanced solid tumor such as melanoma, head and neck, liver or kidney cancer.

The rearrangement uses TRBV5-6 and TRBJ1-2; D not resolved. The CDR3 totals 12 residues. V was cut by 0 bases and J by 13 bases, with 13 bases left in between. Germline CDR1 is SGHDT and CDR2 is YYEEEE. CDR3 nucleotides: TGTGCCAGCAGCTTGGCTTTGGCCGACGGCACCTTC. Translating gives CASSLALADGTF.

The chain recombines TRBV10-3 with TRBJ2-1, with D tentatively TRBD1 or TRBD2 (5 bases each). This CDR3 is 13 amino acids long. Germline CDR1 is ENHRY and CDR2 is SYGVKD. V was shortened by 4 bases and J by 7 bases, with 11 bases between the two germline ends. The CDR3: CAISVGKGNEQFF. CDR3 in DNA: TGTGCCATCAGTGTCGGGAAGGGGAATGAGCAGTTCTTC.